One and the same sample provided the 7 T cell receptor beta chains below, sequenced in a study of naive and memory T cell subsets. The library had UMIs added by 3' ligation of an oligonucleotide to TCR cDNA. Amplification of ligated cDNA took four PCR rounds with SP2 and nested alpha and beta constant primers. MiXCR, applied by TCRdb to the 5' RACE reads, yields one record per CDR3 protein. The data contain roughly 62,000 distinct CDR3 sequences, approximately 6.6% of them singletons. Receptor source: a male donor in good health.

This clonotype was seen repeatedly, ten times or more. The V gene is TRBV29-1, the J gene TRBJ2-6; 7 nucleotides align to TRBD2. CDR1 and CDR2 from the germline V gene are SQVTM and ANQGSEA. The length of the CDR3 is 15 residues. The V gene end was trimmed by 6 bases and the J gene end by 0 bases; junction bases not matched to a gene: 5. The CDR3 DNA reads TGCAGCGTAGGGGCGGGGGTCTCTGGGGCCAACGTCCTGACTTTC. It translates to CSVGAGVSGANVLTF. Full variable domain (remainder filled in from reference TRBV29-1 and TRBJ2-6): SAVISQKPSRDICQRGTSLTIQCQVDSQVTMMFWYRQQPGQSLTLIATANQGSEATYESGFVIDKFPISRPNLTFSTLTVSNMSPEDSSIYLCSVGAGVSGANVLTFGAGSRLTVL.

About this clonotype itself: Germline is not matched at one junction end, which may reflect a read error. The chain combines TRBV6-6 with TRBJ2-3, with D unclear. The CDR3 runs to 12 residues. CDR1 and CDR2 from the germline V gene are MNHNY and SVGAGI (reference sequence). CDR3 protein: CASYSSKDTQYF. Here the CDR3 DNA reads TGTGCCAGCTACAGCAGCAAGGATACGCAATATTTT.

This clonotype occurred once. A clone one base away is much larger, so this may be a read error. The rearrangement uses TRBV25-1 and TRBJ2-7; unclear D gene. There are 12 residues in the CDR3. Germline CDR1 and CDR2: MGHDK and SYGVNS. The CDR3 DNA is TGTGCCAGAAGTGTTAATGGGGACGAGCAGTACTTC. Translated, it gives CARSVNGDEQYF.

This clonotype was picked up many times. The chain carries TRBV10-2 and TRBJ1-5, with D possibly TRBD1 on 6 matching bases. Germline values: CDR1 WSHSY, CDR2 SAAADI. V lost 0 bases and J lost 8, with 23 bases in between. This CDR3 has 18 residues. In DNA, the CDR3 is TGCGCCAGCAGTGAGTCGAGTAATTCTAGGCCCCAGGGGAAGCCCCAGCATTTT. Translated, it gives CASSESSNSRPQGKPQHF.

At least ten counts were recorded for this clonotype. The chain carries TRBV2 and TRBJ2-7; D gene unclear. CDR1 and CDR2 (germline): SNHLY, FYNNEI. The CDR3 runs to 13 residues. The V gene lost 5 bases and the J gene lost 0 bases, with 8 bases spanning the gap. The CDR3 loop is CASSPDTSYEQYF. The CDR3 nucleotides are TGTGCCAGCAGTCCAGACACCTCCTACGAGCAGTACTTC.

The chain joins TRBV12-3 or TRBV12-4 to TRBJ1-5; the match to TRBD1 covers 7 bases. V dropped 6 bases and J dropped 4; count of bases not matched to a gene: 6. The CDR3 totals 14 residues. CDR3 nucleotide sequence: TGTGCCAGCAGAATTGGACAGGCAAATCAGCCCCAGCATTTT. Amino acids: CASRIGQANQPQHF.

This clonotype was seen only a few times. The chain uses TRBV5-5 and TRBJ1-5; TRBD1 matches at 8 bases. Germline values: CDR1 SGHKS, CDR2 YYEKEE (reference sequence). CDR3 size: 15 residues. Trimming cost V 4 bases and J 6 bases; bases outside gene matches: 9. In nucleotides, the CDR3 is TGTGCCAGCAGCCCGCGCGGGACAGGACGTCAGCCCCAGCATTTT. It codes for CASSPRGTGRQPQHF.